The next 27 T cell receptor beta chains were all read from a single sample in a study of graft-versus-host responses after intestinal transplantation. For these receptors, no antigen is known. Data came from immunoSEQ multiplex PCR; TCRdb stores just in-frame clones and leaves some out. The data show fewer than 55,000 clones, roughly 96% seen once. The sample was unstimulated CD8+ T cells sorted from spleen or lymph node cells, taken before transplant. All receptors derive from a human donor who was the organ donor for an intestinal transplant.

The V call is TRBV9, the J call TRBJ2-3, with TRBD1 matching 7 bases. From germline, CDR1 is SGDLS and CDR2 YYNGEE. CDR3 length: 14 residues. Losses at the gene ends were 5 bases for V and 0 bases for J; bases not matched to a gene: 3. The CDR3: CASSRQGSTDTQYF. The CDR3 DNA is TGTGCCAGCAGTCGACAGGGTAGCACAGATACGCAGTATTTT. Full variable domain (outside the CDR3, taken from reference TRBV9 and TRBJ2-3): DSGVTQTPKHLITATGQRVTLRCSPRSGDLSVYWYQQSLDQGLQFLIQYYNGEERAKGNILERFSAQQFPDLHSELNLSSLELGDSALYFCASSRQGSTDTQYFGPGTRLTVL.

This chain uses TRBV7-9 with TRBJ1-1, with D uncertain. CDR1 is SEHNR, CDR2 FQNEAQ, per germline (reference sequence). The CDR3 loop spans 12 amino acids. The ends were cut back, 2 bases at V and 6 bases at J, with 7 bases in the middle. The CDR3 nucleotides read TGTGCCAGCAGCTTACTGCGGCCTGAAGCTTTCTTT. It codes for CASSLLRPEAFF.

The gene calls are TRBV28 and TRBJ1-6; weak D call: TRBD1 (5 bases). V gave up 8 bases and J gave up 9 bases, with 14 bases separating them. The CDR3 covers 13 residues. CDR1 and CDR2 from the germline V gene are MDHEN and SYDVKM. The CDR3 DNA is TGTGCCAGCGGGACTGGGCGGGGTTCACCCCTCCACTTT. Encoded protein: CASGTGRGSPLHF.

The chain links TRBV7-9 to TRBJ2-5; D might be TRBD1 or TRBD2, each matching 6 bases. The J call may be wrong; the DNA end is better matched by TRBJ2-7. The CDR3 has 14 amino acids. From germline, CDR1 is SEHNR and CDR2 FQNEAQ (reference sequence). The chain's CDR3 is CASSLSDGGAEQYF. In DNA form, the CDR3 reads TGTGCCAGCAGCTTAAGCGACGGGGGCGCCGAGCAGTACTTC.

The chain links TRBV10-3 to TRBJ2-3; D remains ambiguous. The CDR3 length is 15 residues. The V and J ends lost 2 bases and 0 bases respectively, with 9 bases between them. Germline CDR1 is ENHRY and CDR2 is SYGVKD. For the CDR3, the DNA is TGTGCCATCAGTGAGGAGAATGACAGCACAGATACGCAGTATTTT. Its protein is CAISEENDSTDTQYF.

This chain uses TRBV28 with TRBJ1-2; D is unclear. Per germline, CDR1 MDHEN and CDR2 SYDVKM. V lost 2 bases and J 4 bases, leaving 8 bases between the germline ends. The CDR3 consists of 13 residues. The CDR3 loop is CASSLRVTYGYTF. In DNA, the CDR3 is TGTGCCAGCAGTTTAAGAGTTACCTATGGCTACACCTTC.

The chain carries TRBV9 and TRBJ2-3; the D call may be TRBD1 or TRBD2 (5 bases each). The V gene lost 0 bases and the J gene lost 1 base, with 12 bases spanning the gap. The germline V gene encodes CDR1 SGDLS and CDR2 YYNGEE. The CDR3 contains 16 residues. CDR3 nucleotides: TGTGCCAGCAGCGTAGACGAGGGGACCGGCACAGATACGCAGTATTTT. Its protein is CASSVDEGTGTDTQYF.

The chain links TRBV28 to TRBJ1-2; the match to TRBD1 covers 7 bases. V lost 5 bases and J lost 3; bases outside the gene matches: 18. Germline CDR1 reads MDHEN; CDR2 reads SYDVKM. CDR3 length: 18 residues. CDR3 amino acids: CASSLGGGQGVPDYGYTF. The CDR3 coding sequence is TGTGCCAGCAGTCTGGGCGGCGGCCAGGGGGTCCCTGACTATGGCTACACCTTC.

The rearrangement links TRBV11-1 to TRBJ2-1, with D maybe TRBD1 (5 bases). The CDR3 spans 12 residues. Looked up from germline, CDR1 is SGHAT and CDR2 is FQDESV (reference sequence). The V gene lost 5 bases and the J gene lost 10 bases, with 12 bases spanning the gap. Written as DNA, the CDR3 is TGTGCCAGCAGCGCCAGGGTAGACGAGCAGTTCTTC. It encodes CASSARVDEQFF.

The chain carries TRBV5-8 and TRBJ2-3, with 10 bases matching TRBD2. The CDR3 covers 16 residues. CDR1 and CDR2 from the germline V gene are SGHTS and YDEGEE. V lost 4 bases to trimming and J lost 1 base; unmatched junction nucleotides: 6. CDR3 DNA sequence: TGTGCCAGCAGCAGCCCCCTAGCGGGGGGCACAGATACGCAGTATTTT. Encoded protein: CASSSPLAGGTDTQYF.

The chain carries TRBV15 and TRBJ2-1; D is possibly TRBD1 or TRBD2 (5 bases each). This CDR3 is 16 amino acids long. Looked up from germline, CDR1 is LNHNV and CDR2 is YYDKDF (reference sequence). Trimming removed 1 base from V and 8 bases from J, with 18 bases in between. Here the CDR3 DNA reads TGTGCCACCAGCAGAGCTACGGGACCCGCGTCACATGAGCAGTTCTTC. Translation gives CATSRATGPASHEQFF.

In regard to this clone: Other DNA sequences from this sample encode an identical CDR3 as well. The chain recombines TRBV9 with TRBJ1-5; D ambiguous. Germline assignment: CDR1 SGDLS and CDR2 YYNGEE. The CDR3 is made up of 14 amino acids. With 3 bases removed from V and 6 bases from J, the gap between germline ends came to 13 bases. In DNA, the CDR3 is TGTGCCAGCAGCGCCGCAGGAGTGGGTCAGCCCCAGCATTTT. Encoded protein: CASSAAGVGQPQHF. Looking up the rest from reference TRBV9 and TRBJ1-5 gives the full variable domain: DSGVTQTPKHLITATGQRVTLRCSPRSGDLSVYWYQQSLDQGLQFLIQYYNGEERAKGNILERFSAQQFPDLHSELNLSSLELGDSALYFCASSAAGVGQPQHFGDGTRLSIL.

This sequence joins TRBV28 and TRBJ2-5; D not resolved. The CDR3 sequence is 11 residues long. Looked up from germline, CDR1 is MDHEN and CDR2 is SYDVKM. The V end lost 8 bases, the J end lost 0 bases, and 4 bases lay between the germline ends. The CDR3 loop reads CASLYQETQYF. CDR3 coding DNA: TGTGCCAGCCTCTACCAAGAGACCCAGTACTTC.

V and J are TRBV4-2 and TRBJ2-7; D is possibly TRBD2 (6 bases). This CDR3 has 12 amino acids. Germline V gene sequence: CDR1 LGHNA, CDR2 YNFKEQ. Trimming left V 0 bases short and J 9 bases short, with 9 bases between. The CDR3 loop is CASSQDGGRQYF. The CDR3 DNA follows: TGTGCCAGCAGCCAAGACGGGGGACGGCAGTACTTC.

The J gene is TRBJ2-3, the V gene TRBV9; 9 nucleotides align to TRBD2. Germline CDR1 reads SGDLS; CDR2 reads YYNGEE. J was trimmed by 0 bases and V by 6 bases; bases with no gene match: 5. The CDR3 contains 15 residues. The CDR3 here is CASTSSGASTDTQYF. In DNA, the CDR3 is TGTGCCAGCACCTCTAGCGGGGCTAGCACAGATACGCAGTATTTT.

As DNA, the CDR3 is TGTGCCAGCAGCTTAGGGCAGTACCAAGAGACCCAGTACTTC. Residues: CASSLGQYQETQYF. The rearrangement uses TRBV11-2 and TRBJ2-5; no firm D call. Germline V gene data show CDR1 as SGHAT and CDR2 as FQNNGV. This CDR3 spans 14 amino acids. Trimming pared 1 base from V and 0 bases from J, leaving 6 bases between.

The chain couples TRBV7-9 to TRBJ2-1; perhaps TRBD1 as D (5 bases). This CDR3 is 13 amino acids long. Trimming took off 5 bases at V and 10 bases at J, with 15 bases between the two ends. CDR1 is SEHNR and CDR2 is FQNEAQ in the germline V gene (reference sequence). CDR3 DNA sequence: TGTGCCAGCAGCCGTGGCACCAGGGCCGAGCAGTTCTTC. Its translation: CASSRGTRAEQFF.

The rearrangement links TRBV4-1 to TRBJ2-2; D gene unclear. V was pared by 7 bases and J by 2 bases, with 11 bases between. The CDR3 sequence is 14 residues long. CDR1 and CDR2 from the germline V gene are MGHRA and YSYEKL. The CDR3 spells CASKQRVNTGELFF. CDR3 sequence (DNA): TGCGCCAGCAAGCAGCGCGTCAACACCGGGGAGCTGTTTTTT.

The chain recombines TRBV27 with TRBJ2-3, with a possible D match to TRBD2 (6 bases). CDR3 size: 15 residues. The V gene's germline CDR1 is MNHEY and CDR2 SMNVEV (reference sequence). V was pared by 5 bases and J by 1 base, with 13 bases between. DNA of the CDR3: TGTGCCAGCAGTCCCGGGGCTAGCGGCACAGATACGCAGTATTTT. Residues: CASSPGASGTDTQYF.

Here the CDR3 reads CASSLGWGAVNHGYTF. CDR3 nucleotide sequence: TGTGCCAGCAGTTTAGGGTGGGGGGCGGTCAATCATGGCTACACCTTC. This chain links TRBV27 with TRBJ1-2; TRBD1 is a possible D gene (6 bases). Trimming took 2 bases from V and 6 from J, leaving 19 bases between them. The germline V gene has CDR1 MNHEY and CDR2 SMNVEV (reference sequence). This CDR3 contains 16 residues.

The chain combines TRBV28 with TRBJ2-7; D call uncertain. V gave up 8 bases and J gave up 2 bases, with 16 bases separating them. Germline V CDR1 and CDR2: MDHEN, SYDVKM. The CDR3 is made up of 14 amino acids. CDR3 amino acids: CASSSRVLTYEQYF. CDR3 bases: TGTGCCAGCTCCTCCCGGGTCCTAACCTACGAGCAGTACTTC. Combining the CDR3 with reference TRBV28 and TRBJ2-7 gives the whole variable domain DVKVTQSSRYLVKRTGEKVFLECVQDMDHENMFWYRQDPGLGLRLIYFSYDVKMKEKGDIPEGYSVSREKKERFSLILESASTNQTSMYLCASSSRVLTYEQYFGPGTRLTVT.

This chain connects TRBV7-9 to TRBJ2-7; no reliable D call. This CDR3 contains 14 residues. Germline CDR1 SEHNR, CDR2 FQNEAQ (reference sequence). V lost 3 bases and J 0 bases, leaving 9 bases between the germline ends. CDR3 protein: CASSFPIVSYEQYF. The CDR3 nucleotides read TGTGCCAGCAGCTTCCCCATTGTCTCCTACGAGCAGTACTTC.

For the CDR3, the DNA is TGTGCCAGCGGTCTTGCAGGATCTGAAGCGAACACCGGGGAGCTGTTTTTT. Amino acid sequence: CASGLAGSEANTGELFF. The gene calls are TRBV27 and TRBJ2-2; D gene unclear. Trimming removed 8 bases from V and 0 bases from J, with 19 bases in between. Germline assignment: CDR1 MNHEY and CDR2 SMNVEV (reference sequence). The CDR3 extends over 17 amino acids.

CDR3 DNA sequence: TGTGCCAGCAGCACAGGGACTAGCGGCAGCACAGATACGCAGTATTTT. Translation gives CASSTGTSGSTDTQYF. The chain links TRBV11-2 to TRBJ2-3, with 11 bases identical to TRBD2. The CDR3 length is 16 residues. The germline V gene encodes CDR1 SGHAT and CDR2 FQNNGV. Trimming at V came to 5 bases and at J to 0 bases, leaving 4 bases not matched to a gene. The complete variable domain, with remaining parts taken from reference TRBV11-2 and TRBJ2-3, reads EAGVAQSPRYKIIEKRQSVAFWCNPISGHATLYWYQQILGQGPKLLIQFQNNGVVDDSQLPKDRFSAERLKGVDSTLKIQPAKLEDSAVYLCASSTGTSGSTDTQYFGPGTRLTVL.

This clone was seen only a few times. V is TRBV10-3 and J is TRBJ2-7, with a weak D call TRBD2 (6 bases). This CDR3 is 12 amino acids long. Germline V gives CDR1 ENHRY, CDR2 SYGVKD. V lost 10 bases and J lost 0, with 10 bases in between. The CDR3 DNA reads as TGTGCCACGGGAGAGAGCTCCTACGAGCAGTACTTC. Protein sequence: CATGESSYEQYF.

The chain has TRBV7-9 and TRBJ2-7; 11 bases are shared with TRBD1. In germline, CDR1 is SEHNR, CDR2 FQNEAQ (reference sequence). The CDR3 extends over 14 amino acids. V gave up 5 bases and J gave up 5 bases; unmatched junction bases: 5. As DNA, the CDR3 is TGTGCCAGCAGCCCAGGACAGGGGGCAGACGAGCAGTACTTC. It encodes CASSPGQGADEQYF.

The chain recombines TRBV10-2 with TRBJ1-1; D is ambiguous. The V gene's germline CDR1 is WSHSY and CDR2 SAAADI. CDR3 length: 11 residues. V dropped 6 bases and J dropped 4 bases, with 6 bases sitting between them. The CDR3 DNA reads as TGCGCCAGCAGGGAGGGCACTGAAGCTTTCTTT. It is translated as CASREGTEAFF.